This T cell receptor (beta chain) was sequenced during a study of T cell clonality in common variable immunodeficiency. This clone was counted many times. Antigen unknown. Findings and limits, study-wide: Links between repertoire features and CVID complications were heterogeneity-limited. TCRbeta clonality was increased in CVID versus healthy controls. The cause of increased CVID clonality remains unclear without subpopulation sequencing.

This table comes from immunoSEQ multiplex PCR, and its TCRdb copy is limited to in-frame clones, with some not included. The sample is made up of about 43,000 clones, none counted only once. Patients and controls were mostly of Caucasian heritage. The sequenced material came from peripheral blood mononuclear cells. The source of this sequence is a person aged 18-70 years in good health.

The DNA read from the CDR3 is TGTGCCAGCAGCTTAAAGATACTCTACGAG. Its translation is CASSLKILYE. The whole CDR3 region reads CASSLKILYEQYF. The J gene is TRBJ2-7, the V gene TRBV11-2; D ambiguous. From the germline J gene comes the end of the CDR3, since the read stops 3 residues before it. The germline V gene has CDR1 SGHAT and CDR2 FQNNGV. The germline V and J ends were trimmed by 2 bases and 3 bases, with 8 bases remaining between them. CDR3 length: 13 residues.